One T cell receptor (beta chain) is described in this entry. Autoimmune disease history or systemic immunosuppression disqualified patients. The data are from a study of OX40 agonist ivuxolimab in advanced cancers. About the research overall: The dose-escalation cohort had hepatocellular carcinoma, melanoma, renal cell or head and neck cancer. Averaging approximately 60 years in age, with a range of about 20 to 90, the cohort was around 83% male.

Profiling relied on immunoSEQ multiplex PCR, and the TCRdb table lists in-frame clones only, not all of them. The sample has 25,000 to 40,000 clones; more than 80% are singletons. The V end lost 5 bases, the J end lost 2 bases, and 13 bases lay between the germline ends. The CDR3 is 16 residues long. The germline CDR1 and CDR2 sequences are SGHVS and FQNEAQ. This chain links TRBV7-8 with TRBJ2-6; D not resolved. The receptor was isolated from an adult with an advanced solid tumor such as melanoma, head and neck, liver or kidney cancer. The source was CD4+ or CD8+ T cells sorted from blood, collected in a trial of the OX40 agonist ivuxolimab. CDR3 nucleotide sequence: TGTGCCAGCAGCCCCGATCTACGGGCTGGGGCCAACGTCCTGACTTTC. Its protein product is CASSPDLRAGANVLTF.